Each of the 13 T cell receptor beta chains below was sequenced from the same sample in a study of technical replicates of blood from a few donors. Here immunoSEQ multiplex PCR was the method, and the copy in TCRdb shows in-frame clones only, minus some. This sample has about 84,000 clones; roughly 97% occur once, and the top ten carry 0.18%. Sequences were obtained from T cells isolated from PBMCs. Source of these receptors: a human donor in good health.

The chain carries TRBV13 and TRBJ2-3, with D unresolved. CDR1 is PRHDT and CDR2 is FYEKMQ in the germline V gene (reference sequence). V was pared by 5 bases and J by 3 bases, with 3 bases between. The CDR3 sequence is 11 residues long. CDR3 nucleotides: TGTGCCAGCAGCCAGACAGATACGCAGTATTTT. Protein sequence: CASSQTDTQYF.

Only one count was recorded for this clone. The chain links TRBV27 to TRBJ2-2; D possibly corresponds to TRBD2 (6 bases). The V gene's germline CDR1 is MNHEY and CDR2 SMNVEV (reference sequence). V was pared by 0 bases and J by 5 bases, with 16 bases between. The CDR3 totals 17 residues. CDR3 bases: TGTGCCAGCAGTTTATCGGTCTCCGGGAGAGTAACCGGGGAGCTGTTTTTT. It yields the protein CASSLSVSGRVTGELFF.

This chain connects TRBV18 to TRBJ1-2; 8 bases are a match to TRBD1. This CDR3 is built from 13 residues. The V and J ends lost 4 bases and 8 bases, in that order; junction bases with no gene match: 6. Looked up from germline, CDR1 is KGHSH and CDR2 is LQKENI. CDR3 in amino acids: CASSLDRENGYTF. CDR3 coding DNA: TGTGCCAGCTCACTGGACAGGGAAAACGGCTACACCTTC.

The chain uses TRBV25-1 and TRBJ2-3; TRBD1 matches 7 bases. Germline-derived CDR1 and CDR2 are MGHDK and SYGVNS. The CDR3 has 12 residues. The junction had 3 bases not matched to a gene; V was cut back by 8 bases and J by 4 bases. Here the CDR3 reads CASWTGADTQYF. The CDR3 region has the DNA TGTGCCAGCTGGACAGGCGCAGATACGCAGTATTTT.

This sequence joins TRBV2 and TRBJ2-5, with 10 positions matching TRBD2. This CDR3 has 17 amino acids. CDR1 and CDR2 from the germline V gene are SNHLY and FYNNEI. V lost 0 bases to trimming and J lost 1 base; unmatched junction nucleotides: 5. CDR3 sequence (DNA): TGTGCCAGCAGTGAAGCGCAGACTAGCGGGCCCCAAGAGACCCAGTACTTC. It is translated as CASSEAQTSGPQETQYF.

As concerns this clone: Germline and junction disagree at one end, which may indicate a read error. V and J are TRBV5-1 and TRBJ2-5, with a tentative D call TRBD1 (6 bases). Germline V lookup: CDR1 SGHRS, CDR2 YFSETQ. CDR3 size: 14 residues. CDR3 DNA: TGCGCCAGCAGCTTGGTTTCGGGACAAGCGACCCAGTACTTC. It translates to CASSLVSGQATQYF.

CDR3 region: CASRTRDPPTQYF. The CDR3 bases are TGTGCCAGCAGGACGCGGGACCCGCCGACCCAGTACTTC. The genes are TRBV6-5 and TRBJ2-5; D possibly corresponds to TRBD2 (6 bases). CDR1 and CDR2 (germline): MNHEY, SVGAGI. V was shortened by 6 bases and J by 7 bases, with 15 bases between the two germline ends. CDR3 size: 13 residues.

This rearrangement joins TRBV5-1 to TRBJ1-3; D unresolved. Between the trimmed V and J ends, which lost 3 bases and 0 bases, there was a span of 10 bases. The CDR3 is 15 residues long. The germline V gene encodes CDR1 SGHRS and CDR2 YFSETQ. In DNA, the CDR3 is TGCGCCAGCAGCTCGTACGGAGACTCTGGAAACACCATATATTTT. It yields the protein CASSSYGDSGNTIYF.

This sequence joins TRBV27 and TRBJ1-3; D is unclear. This CDR3 spans 13 amino acids. Trimming took off 10 bases at V and 0 bases at J, with 10 bases between the two ends. The germline V gene has CDR1 MNHEY and CDR2 SMNVEV (reference sequence). The CDR3, as DNA: TGTGCCAACGCGGGGAGCTCTGGAAACACCATATATTTT. Its translation: CANAGSSGNTIYF.

The DNA of the CDR3 is TGTGCTAGTGCCCCAAATTTATGGTTCAGGGGGTGGGAAGACACTGAAGCTTTCTTT. Residues: CASAPNLWFRGWEDTEAFF. The V call is TRBV12-5, the J call TRBJ1-1; 7 positions agree with TRBD1. The junction had 23 bases not matched to a gene; V was cut back by 7 bases and J by 3 bases. The germline CDR1 and CDR2 sequences are LGHNT and FRNRAP. There are 19 residues in the CDR3.

This clone came up once. This chain joins TRBV29-1 and TRBJ2-1, with D possibly being TRBD1 (6 bases). The ends were cut back, 1 base at V and 2 bases at J, with 12 bases in the middle. Germline V gene lookup returns CDR1 SQVTM and CDR2 ANQGSEA. The CDR3 is 15 amino acids. This CDR3 is CSVEVGGRAYNEQFF. The CDR3 nucleotides are TGCAGCGTTGAAGTTGGGGGCAGGGCCTACAATGAGCAGTTCTTC.

This chain joins TRBV27 and TRBJ2-7; 9 nucleotides match TRBD2. From germline, CDR1 is MNHEY and CDR2 SMNVEV (reference sequence). This CDR3 comprises 14 residues. After removal of 5 bases from V and 5 bases from J, the junction contained 7 bases not matched to a gene. The CDR3 spells CASSPIAGVDEQYF. The CDR3 DNA sequence: TGTGCCAGCAGTCCAATAGCGGGAGTGGACGAGCAGTACTTC.

The CDR3 spells CASRKGQGQYF. CDR3 in DNA: TGTGCCAGCAGGAAGGGGCAAGGGCAGTACTTC. This sequence joins TRBV6-5 and TRBJ2-7, with D possibly being TRBD1 (5 bases). CDR1 is MNHEY, CDR2 SVGAGI, per germline. This CDR3 spans 11 amino acids. Trimming took off 6 bases at V and 9 bases at J, with 12 bases between the two ends.